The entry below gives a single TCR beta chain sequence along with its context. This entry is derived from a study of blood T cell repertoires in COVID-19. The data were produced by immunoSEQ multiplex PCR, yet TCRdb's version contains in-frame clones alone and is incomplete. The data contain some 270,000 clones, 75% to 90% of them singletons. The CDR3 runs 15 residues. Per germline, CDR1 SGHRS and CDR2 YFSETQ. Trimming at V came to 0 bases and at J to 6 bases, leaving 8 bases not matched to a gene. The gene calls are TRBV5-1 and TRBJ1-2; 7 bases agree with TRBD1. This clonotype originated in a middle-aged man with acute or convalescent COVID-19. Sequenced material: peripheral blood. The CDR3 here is CASSLAGDSVHGYTF. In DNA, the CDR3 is TGCGCCAGCAGCTTGGCCGGGGACAGTGTCCATGGCTACACCTTC. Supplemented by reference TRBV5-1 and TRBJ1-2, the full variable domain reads KAGVTQTPRYLIKTRGQQVTLSCSPISGHRSVSWYQQTPGQGLQFLFEYFSETQRNKGNFPGRFSGRQFSNSRSEMNVSTLELGDSALYLCASSLAGDSVHGYTFGSGTRLTVV.